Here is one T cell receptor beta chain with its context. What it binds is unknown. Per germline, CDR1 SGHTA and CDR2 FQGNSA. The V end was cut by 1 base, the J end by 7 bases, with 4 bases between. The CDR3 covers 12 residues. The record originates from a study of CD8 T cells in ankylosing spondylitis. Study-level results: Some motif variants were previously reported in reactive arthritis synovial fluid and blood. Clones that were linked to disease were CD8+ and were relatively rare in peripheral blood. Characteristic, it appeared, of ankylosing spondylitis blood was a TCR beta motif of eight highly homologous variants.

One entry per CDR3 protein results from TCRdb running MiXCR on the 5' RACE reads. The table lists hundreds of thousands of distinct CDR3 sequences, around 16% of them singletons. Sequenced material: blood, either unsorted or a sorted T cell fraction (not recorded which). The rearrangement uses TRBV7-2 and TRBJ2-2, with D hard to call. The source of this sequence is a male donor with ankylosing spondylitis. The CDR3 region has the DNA TGTGCCAGCAGCTTAGTCTTCGGGGAGCTGTTTTTT. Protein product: CASSLVFGELFF.